A few counts support the clone carrying this T cell receptor beta chain. Its target is unknown. It was across several immunoSEQ plates that each subset's genomic DNA was evenly split. Sequencing was performed with immunoSEQ multiplex PCR; in TCRdb, only in-frame clones are kept and a portion is missing. Of some 490,000 clones detected, about 78% appear once; the ten largest clones hold 12%. This sample stems from a study of shared clonotypes between healthy human individuals. About the study: Serving as donors were two women and three men, whose ages spanned 18 to 49.

The CDR3 consists of 22 residues. Germline values: CDR1 LGHNT, CDR2 FRNRAP. The junction had 14 bases not matched to a gene; V was cut back by 1 base and J by 1 base. Whole-study results and caveats: The donor pool, a small one, limited the genetic and exposure-history diversity represented. Clonotype sharing among donors likely depends on sequencing depth.

This chain links TRBV12-5 with TRBJ2-1; 15 bases align to TRBD2. Sequencing input: PBMCs. The TCR sequence derives from a woman in her forties in good health. Some clones in this sample may be carry-over from other donors' samples. The CDR3 loop is CASGLAVPGLAGGPPSYNEQFF. CDR3 DNA: TGTGCTAGTGGTTTGGCTGTCCCCGGACTAGCGGGAGGGCCGCCTTCCTACAATGAGCAGTTCTTC.